This is a list of T cell receptor beta chains from one sample in a study of CD4 T cell repertoires in COVID-19. Profiling relied on immunoSEQ multiplex PCR, and the TCRdb table lists in-frame clones only, not all of them. Of fewer than 30,000 clones listed, more than 85% are singletons. The material was circulating follicular helper CD4+ T cells (cTfh) from blood, obtained before the COVID-19 pandemic. These receptor sequences come from a human donor who had COVID-19. Each CDR3 is given with its conserved first and last residue. The order of the fields is V gene, CDR3 length, clone size, D gene, J gene, CDR3 DNA, CDR3 protein. D genes are given only for firm matches. Some rows have no size entry. The others give once, few or many, or a class for an expanded clone.

V: TRBV5-1
length: 14
size: NA
D: NA
J: TRBJ2-3
DNA: TGCGCCAGCAGCTTGTTACAAAACGCAGATACGCAGTATTTT
CDR3: CASSLLQNADTQYF

V: TRBV7-2
length: 15
size: NA
D: NA
J: TRBJ2-3
DNA: TGTGCCAGCAGCTTCGGGGCGGGACCAGAGGATACGCAGTATTTT
CDR3: CASSFGAGPEDTQYF

V: TRBV29-1
length: 15
size: NA
D: NA
J: TRBJ2-7
DNA: TGCAGCGTTGGGGTATTTGGTAGCGTGACCTACGAGCAGTACTTC
CDR3: CSVGVFGSVTYEQYF

V: TRBV5-4
length: 14
size: NA
D: NA
J: TRBJ1-2
DNA: TGTGCCAGCAGCTTTGGGGAGGTCAACTATGGCTACACCTTC
CDR3: CASSFGEVNYGYTF

V: TRBV18
length: 15
size: NA
D: NA
J: TRBJ1-5
DNA: TGTGCCAGCTCACCACGGAGGGGCACGCCTCAGCCCCAGCATTTT
CDR3: CASSPRRGTPQPQHF

V: TRBV6-1
length: 14
size: once
D: NA
J: TRBJ1-5
DNA: TGTGCCAGCAGTGAAGCGACAGGTAATCAGCCCCAGCATTTT
CDR3: CASSEATGNQPQHF

V: TRBV5-1
length: 16
size: NA
D: NA
J: TRBJ2-5
DNA: TGCGCCAGCAGCTTACAGCGGTCGGCTGGGCAAGAGACCCAGTACTTC
CDR3: CASSLQRSAGQETQYF

V: TRBV5-4
length: 18
size: NA
D: TRBD1
J: TRBJ2-6
DNA: TGTGCCAGCAGCCTCGCCGGGACAGGGGGCTCTGGGGCCAACGTCCTGACTTTC
CDR3: CASSLAGTGGSGANVLTF

V: TRBV5-5
length: 15
size: NA
D: TRBD2
J: TRBJ2-1
DNA: TGTGCCAGCAGCCCTAGCGGGAGCTCCTACAATGAGCAGTTCTTC
CDR3: CASSPSGSSYNEQFF

V: TRBV20-1
length: 11
size: NA
D: NA
J: TRBJ2-3
DNA: TGCAGTGCTAGAGTTATAGATACGCAGTATTTT
CDR3: CSARVIDTQYF

V: TRBV5-1
length: 13
size: NA
D: TRBD2
J: TRBJ2-1
DNA: TGCGCCAGCGCCGGGACTAGCGACGATGAGCAGTTCTTC
CDR3: CASAGTSDDEQFF

V: TRBV4-1
length: 16
size: NA
D: TRBD2
J: TRBJ2-1
DNA: TGCGCCAGCAGCCAAGATCCTAGCGGGAGTAATAATGAGCAGTTCTTC
CDR3: CASSQDPSGSNNEQFF

V: TRBV2
length: 12
size: NA
D: NA
J: TRBJ1-1
DNA: TGTGCCAGCAGTCTGGCGGGCATTGAAGCTTTCTTT
CDR3: CASSLAGIEAFF

V: TRBV7-9
length: 13
size: NA
D: NA
J: TRBJ1-4
DNA: TGTGCCAGCAGCTTAATGTCAGCGAATGGGCTGTTTTTT
CDR3: CASSLMSANGLFF

V: TRBV7-2
length: 15
size: once
D: NA
J: TRBJ1-2
DNA: TGTGCCAGCAGACCCCCGAACGGGTTTAACTATGGCTACACCTTC
CDR3: CASRPPNGFNYGYTF

V: TRBV11-2
length: 13
size: NA
D: TRBD2
J: TRBJ2-1
DNA: TGTGCCAGCAGCTCCCTCATAGCGGGGGAGCAGTTCTTC
CDR3: CASSSLIAGEQFF

V: TRBV7-9
length: 16
size: NA
D: TRBD1
J: TRBJ1-1
DNA: TGTGCCGTACAGGGGCCCGCGCGAGGGGAGAACACTGAAGCTTTCTTT
CDR3: CAVQGPARGENTEAFF